This T cell receptor beta chain was observed in a study of technical replicates of blood from a handful of donors listed by TCRdb under 2017. V sheds 6 bases and J sheds 7 bases, leaving 22 bases between their ends. Looking up the germline V gene yields CDR1 SGHRS and CDR2 YFSETQ. From cysteine to phenylalanine, the CDR3 is 15 amino acids long. Left in the record is the CDR3 DNA by itself, 45 bases read in frame from the first base. To prepare the library, the immunoSEQ multiplex PCR assay was applied. This is the immuneACCESS table as TCRdb keeps it, with only in-frame sequences that have V and J called. A part of the clones is gone; compared with another copy, unresolved V genes explain less than half, and the rest is unexplained. Counted in this sample were some 12,000 clones; 60% to 85% of them appeared once. The ten largest make up approximately 14% of the sample. In regard to this clone: It lacks a known antigen. No much larger clone exists at a distance of one base, and base qualities are not known.

Sequencing input: PBMCs. The receptor comes from a human donor in good health. The V and J segments used are TRBV5-1 and TRBJ1-2, with the D gene call left open. The CDR3 reads as follows: CASTSTLNTGAGYTF. The DNA sequence is TGCGCCAGCACCTCTACACTCAACACGGGAGCTGGCTACACCTTC.